This T cell receptor (beta chain) was retrieved from a study of cytomegalovirus exposure and HLA in healthy donors. Use of 60 Vbeta and 13 Jbeta primers characterized the PCR. Method: immunoSEQ multiplex PCR; TCRdb's copy keeps in-frame clones and lacks some. The table has about 90,000 clones, around 79% seen once. CDR3 length: 14 residues. With V trimmed by 6 bases and J by 5 bases, 10 bases remained unmatched. Germline CDR1 MNHEY, CDR2 SVGAGI. This chain links TRBV6-5 with TRBJ2-7; TRBD2 agrees at 7 bases. Source material: PBMCs. This sequence was found in a woman aged 40 to 50 in good health and CMV-seropositive. The DNA for the CDR3 is TGTGCCAGCAGCCCGGGCGGGAGACTCCACGAGCAGTACTTC. It yields the protein CASSPGGRLHEQYF.